This T cell receptor (beta chain) is from a study of blood T cells in healthy people across ages. This clonotype was seen only a few times. Its matching antigen is unknown. Healthy Caucasians from Russia aged about 6 to 90 served as donors. Then a second PCR, running roughly 6 to 12 cycles, was carried out with a sample-barcoded 5' primer and a J-beta primer mix. Each TCR beta cDNA got a 12-nucleotide random molecular identifier. TCRdb reprocessed the 5' RACE reads with MiXCR, giving one entry per CDR3 protein. The sample shows 730,000 or so distinct CDR3 sequences, 35% to 45% of them seen only once. Study-wide results and limits: Comparison with aged donors showed that long-lived donors had more naive CD4+ cells and higher diversity. A strong correlation was found between TCR beta diversity and the percentage of naive T cells.

The clonotype originates from an older woman in good health. Sequenced material: blood.

The CDR3 DNA is TGTGCCATGCGCCGGGACGGAGCCTACGAGCAGTACTTC. It is translated as CAMRRDGAYEQYF. The genes are TRBV28 and TRBJ2-7; D may correspond to TRBD1 or TRBD2 (5 bases each). The CDR3 has 13 amino acids. The V gene's germline CDR1 is MDHEN and CDR2 SYDVKM. The V and J ends lost 10 bases and 2 bases respectively, with 15 bases between them.